This T cell receptor beta chain was sequenced during a study of blood T cell repertoires in COVID-19. This CDR3 has 15 amino acids. Germline V gene sequence: CDR1 SEHNR, CDR2 FQNEAQ (reference sequence). After removal of 5 bases from V and 5 bases from J, the junction contained 10 bases not matched to a gene. A single count supports this clone. In the original workflow: Amplification with reference gene primers provided the estimates of nucleated cell counts. Assay used: immunoSEQ multiplex PCR; TCRdb lists only in-frame clones, some missing. D and trimming were read from the DNA, whereas the V and J calls and clone size are those reported in that table. This sample carries hundreds of thousands of clones, approximately 86% of them seen once, and the ten largest clones take 1.3%.

The chain carries TRBV7-9 and TRBJ2-7, with TRBD1 matching 9 bases. The source material was peripheral blood. The source of this sequence is a man between 65 and 85 years old with acute or convalescent COVID-19. The CDR3 spells CASSLTGTGLHEQYF. The CDR3 DNA reads as TGTGCCAGCAGCCTAACCGGGACAGGGTTACACGAGCAGTACTTC. The complete variable domain, with remaining parts taken from reference TRBV7-9 and TRBJ2-7, reads DTGVSQNPRHKITKRGQNVTFRCDPISEHNRLYWYRQTLGQGPEFLTYFQNEAQLEKSRLLSDRFSAERPKGSFSTLEIQRTEQGDSAMYLCASSLTGTGLHEQYFGPGTRLTVT.